This entry describes one TCR beta chain. Its antigen is not identified. A much larger clone is a single base away; this may be a read error. Other DNA sequences in this specimen translate into the identical CDR3. This entry belongs to a study of cytotoxic CD8 clonotypes in ibrutinib-treated CLL. Study-level findings and limits: Measured clonality at baseline was greater than in age-matched healthy donors and tracked with circulating CD8+ T-cell counts. Progressing patients had sampling times that differed from those of sustained-remission patients.

CDR1 and CDR2 from the germline V gene are SEHNR and FQNEAQ (reference sequence). Losses at the gene ends were 5 bases for V and 0 bases for J; bases not matched to a gene: 4. The CDR3 covers 14 residues. Investigators sought sequencing depths of between 1 in 200,000 and 1 in 1 million T cells. Libraries were prepared by immunoSEQ multiplex PCR; TCRdb keeps only in-frame clonotypes and omits some of them. The data show about 140,000 clones, about 80% seen once. The rearrangement links TRBV7-9 to TRBJ2-7; 7 bases line up with TRBD2. The sequence derives from a human donor with chronic lymphocytic leukemia. The specimen comprised PBMCs, sampled after 12 months of ibrutinib treatment. CDR3 in DNA: TGTGCCAGCAGCCCCGGGGGGAGCTCCTACGAGCAGTACTTC. Its protein is CASSPGGSSYEQYF.